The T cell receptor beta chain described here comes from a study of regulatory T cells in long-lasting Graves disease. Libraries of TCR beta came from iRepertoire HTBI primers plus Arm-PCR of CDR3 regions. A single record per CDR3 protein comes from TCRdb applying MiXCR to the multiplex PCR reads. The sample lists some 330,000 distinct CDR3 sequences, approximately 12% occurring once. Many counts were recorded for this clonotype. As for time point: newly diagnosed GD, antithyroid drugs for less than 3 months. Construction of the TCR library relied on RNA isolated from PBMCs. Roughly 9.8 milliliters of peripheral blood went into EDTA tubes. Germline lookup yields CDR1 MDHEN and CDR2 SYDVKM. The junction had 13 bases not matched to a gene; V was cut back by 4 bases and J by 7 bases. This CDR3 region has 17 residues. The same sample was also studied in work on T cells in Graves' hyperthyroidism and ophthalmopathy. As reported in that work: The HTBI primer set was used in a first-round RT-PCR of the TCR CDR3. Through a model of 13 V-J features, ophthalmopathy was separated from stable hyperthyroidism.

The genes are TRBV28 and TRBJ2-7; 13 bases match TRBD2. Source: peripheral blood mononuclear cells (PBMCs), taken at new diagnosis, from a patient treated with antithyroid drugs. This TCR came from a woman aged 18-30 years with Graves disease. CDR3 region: CASSSALAGGPSREQYF. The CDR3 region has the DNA TGTGCCAGCAGTTCGGCACTAGCGGGAGGGCCGAGTAGGGAGCAGTACTTC. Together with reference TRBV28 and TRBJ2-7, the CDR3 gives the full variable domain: DVKVTQSSRYLVKRTGEKVFLECVQDMDHENMFWYRQDPGLGLRLIYFSYDVKMKEKGDIPEGYSVSREKKERFSLILESASTNQTSMYLCASSSALAGGPSREQYFGPGTRLTVT.